Detailed here is one T cell receptor beta chain. Trimming stripped 2 bases from V and 2 bases from J, with 9 bases between. The CDR3 spans 14 residues. Germline CDR1 reads LNHDA; CDR2 reads SQIVND (reference sequence). These data belong to a study of blood T cell repertoires in COVID-19. Sequencing used immunoSEQ multiplex PCR; TCRdb keeps in-frame clones, though not all of them. The profile shows about 220,000 clones, around 80% of them singletons. Sequencing was done on a sample of peripheral blood. The TCR was taken from a woman in her 70s with acute or convalescent COVID-19. The chain is built from TRBV19 and TRBJ1-1; a weak D match, TRBD1 (5 bases). Here the CDR3 DNA reads TGTGCCAGTAGTATACCGACAGCCAACACTGAAGCTTTCTTT. Translating it yields CASSIPTANTEAFF. The variable domain in full, with the rest retrieved from reference TRBV19 and TRBJ1-1, is DGGITQSPKYLFRKEGQNVTLSCEQNLNHDAMYWYRQDPGQGLRLIYYSQIVNDFQKGDIAEGYSVSREKKESFPLTVTSAQKNPTAFYLCASSIPTANTEAFFGQGTRLTVV.